This T cell receptor (beta chain) was sequenced for a study of blood T cell repertoires in COVID-19. The participants were between about 18 and 89 years old and came from roughly 25 US areas. Participant-given clinical history determined each cohort assignment. Profiling relied on immunoSEQ multiplex PCR, and the TCRdb table lists in-frame clones only, not all of them. The repertoire holds some 300,000 clones, with more than 75% as singletons. Source material: PBMCs or T cells enriched from blood (not recorded which). This clonotype was obtained from a woman aged 55-70 years in a cohort exposed to, infected with or recovered from COVID-19 (not recorded which).

The CDR3 DNA is TGTGCCAGCAGCTTAGGATCCAGGGCCTACGAGCAGTACTTC. It is translated as CASSLGSRAYEQYF. The chain carries TRBV13 and TRBJ2-7; D is perhaps TRBD1 (5 bases). Germline V lookup: CDR1 PRHDT, CDR2 FYEKMQ (reference sequence). The germline V and J ends were trimmed by 0 bases and 2 bases, with 8 bases remaining between them. The CDR3 covers 14 residues.